This T cell receptor (beta chain) derives from a study of blood T cell repertoires in COVID-19 (dated by TCRdb to the early 2020s). Study-wide context: Recovered participants in ImmuneRACE Cohort 3 were defined by two consecutive negative NP/OP PCR tests, clearance by a healthcare professional, or resolution of symptoms. Sample metadata almost always included a de-identified subject ID, COVID-19 status, age in years and sex. The prospective study material was composed of cDNA or gDNA derived from T cells, B-cell-depleted T cells, or PBMCs. The samples were drawn from the first 160 participants of the ongoing ImmuneRACE study and from over 950 subjects provided by 6 global collaborators. The repertoires were made available in a free public database intended to serve as a resource for research on the immune response to SARS-CoV-2. Subjects who had been exposed to COVID-19, were actively infected with it, or had recovered from it provided the deeply sampled blood TCRbeta repertoires that made up the dataset. Collaborator samples came from the United States, Italy and Spain and covered acute and convalescent phases of COVID-19. Where HLA class I and class II types were available, the types were taken from metadata supplied by the sample provider, not from assay-based typing. Results the study describes overall, beyond this receptor: The amount of clinical and demographic metadata varied by source and participant and was provided uncurated.

Enrolling through a virtual design, the prospective study's participants ranged in age from about 18 to 89 years and lived across about two dozen United States geographic areas. In the prospective study, participants were assigned to cohorts based on the clinical history participants reported in a screening survey and a study questionnaire. In the prospective study, whole blood, serum and a nasopharyngeal or oropharyngeal swab were collected from each participant by mobile phlebotomists. Participants in the prospective study had the option to provide additional blood draws and questionnaires over an approximately 2-month period. Blood samples from the prospective study were shipped frozen or at room temperature prior to DNA extraction. A note on this clone: Its antigen specificity is not known. Base-call qualities are not available, and no considerably larger clone is one nucleotide away.

TCRbeta CDR3 regions were amplified from genomic DNA by means of the immunoSEQ Assay, a bias-controlled multiplex PCR. Under the source paper's analysis protocol: The number of nucleated cells in each sample was estimated from the amplification of reference gene primers within the assay. To quantify the absolute abundance of each unique TCRbeta CDR3 rearrangement, sequence reads were collapsed and filtered. Productive Simpson clonality was computed per sample as the square root of Simpson's diversity index over productive rearrangements. Not all clones reach the TCRdb copy of this immuneACCESS table, which keeps in-frame sequences only. Checked studies attribute under half of the gap to unresolved V genes and leave the rest unexplained. That table gives V, J and clone size, and the DNA gave D and trimming. This sample gives 300,000 to 450,000 clones in total; 80% to 90% of them show up just once. The ten most abundant clones make up more than 1.5% of the sample.

From a lookup of the germline V gene, CDR1 and CDR2 are MDHEN and SYDVKM. The CDR3 has 15 amino acids, counting the end cysteine and phenylalanine. The only DNA kept is the CDR3, 45 bases in frame from the first base. The germline ends are 9 bases apart after V is trimmed by 2 bases and J by 2 bases. The specimen sequenced was PBMCs or T cells enriched from blood (not recorded which). The chain links TRBV28 with TRBJ2-2, with the D gene call left open. The clonotype comes from a man between 35 and 55 years old in a cohort exposed to, infected with or recovered from COVID-19 (not recorded which). This receptor carries the CDR3 CASSLARTNTGELFF. The nucleotide sequence reads TGTGCCAGCAGTTTAGCTCGAACTAACACCGGGGAGCTGTTTTTT.